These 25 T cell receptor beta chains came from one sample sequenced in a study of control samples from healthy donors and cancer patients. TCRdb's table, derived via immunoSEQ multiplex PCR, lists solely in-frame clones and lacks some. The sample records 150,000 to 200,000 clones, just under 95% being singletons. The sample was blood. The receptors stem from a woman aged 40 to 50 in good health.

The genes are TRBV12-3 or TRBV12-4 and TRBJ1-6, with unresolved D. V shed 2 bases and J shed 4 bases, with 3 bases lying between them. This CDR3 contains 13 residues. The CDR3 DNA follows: TGTGCCAGCAGTTTACAGTATAATTCACCCCTCCACTTT. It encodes CASSLQYNSPLHF.

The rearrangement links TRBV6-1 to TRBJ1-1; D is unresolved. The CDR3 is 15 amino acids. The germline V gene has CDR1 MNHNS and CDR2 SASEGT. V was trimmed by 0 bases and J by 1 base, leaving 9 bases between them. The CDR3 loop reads CASSEALDGNTEAFF. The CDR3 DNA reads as TGTGCCAGCAGTGAAGCCCTGGACGGGAACACTGAAGCTTTCTTT.

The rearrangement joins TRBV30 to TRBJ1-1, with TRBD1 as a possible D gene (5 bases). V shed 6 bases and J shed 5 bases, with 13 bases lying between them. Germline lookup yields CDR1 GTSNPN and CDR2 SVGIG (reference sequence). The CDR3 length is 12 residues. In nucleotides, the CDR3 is TGTGCCTGCCAGGGTGGAGGGACTGAAGCTTTCTTT. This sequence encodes CACQGGGTEAFF.

The CDR3 loop reads CASSRSTGGPYEQYF. The DNA for the CDR3 is TGTGCCAGCAGCCGATCGACAGGGGGCCCCTACGAGCAGTACTTC. This chain joins TRBV4-2 and TRBJ2-7, with 10 bases identical to TRBD1. The J segment lost 2 bases and the V segment lost 4 bases, leaving 5 bases of the junction unmatched. CDR3 length: 15 residues. Germline V CDR1 and CDR2: LGHNA, YNFKEQ.

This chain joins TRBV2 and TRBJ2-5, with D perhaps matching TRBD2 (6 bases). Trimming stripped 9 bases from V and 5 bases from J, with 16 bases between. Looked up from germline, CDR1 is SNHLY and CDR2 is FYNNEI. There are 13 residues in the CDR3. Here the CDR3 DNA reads TGTGCCAGAAGCAGCCGGGGGACGGAGACCCAGTACTTC. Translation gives CARSSRGTETQYF.

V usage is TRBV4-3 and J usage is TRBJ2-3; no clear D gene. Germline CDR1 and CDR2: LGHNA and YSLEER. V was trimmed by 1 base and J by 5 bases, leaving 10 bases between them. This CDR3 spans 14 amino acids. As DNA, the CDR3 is TGCGCCAGCAGCCAAGTTCAGCGCGGAGATACGCAGTATTTT. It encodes CASSQVQRGDTQYF.

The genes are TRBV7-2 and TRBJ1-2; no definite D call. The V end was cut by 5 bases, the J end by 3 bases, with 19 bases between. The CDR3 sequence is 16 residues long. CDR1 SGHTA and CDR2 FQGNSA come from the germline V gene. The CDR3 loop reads CASSPEGSQDHYGYTF. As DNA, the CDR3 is TGTGCCAGCAGCCCCGAAGGGTCTCAGGATCACTATGGCTACACCTTC.

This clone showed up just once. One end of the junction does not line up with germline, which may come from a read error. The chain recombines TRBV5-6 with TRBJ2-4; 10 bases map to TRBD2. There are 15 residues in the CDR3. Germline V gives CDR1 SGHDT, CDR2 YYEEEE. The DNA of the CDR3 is TGTGCCAGCAGTGTTACTAGCGGGGCCACAAACATTCAGTACTTC. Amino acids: CASSVTSGATNIQYF.

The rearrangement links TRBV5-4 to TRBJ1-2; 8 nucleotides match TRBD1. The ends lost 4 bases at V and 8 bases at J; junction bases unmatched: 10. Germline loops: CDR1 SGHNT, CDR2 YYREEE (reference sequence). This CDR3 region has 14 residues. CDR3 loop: CASSRGQASGGYTF. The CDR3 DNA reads TGTGCCAGCAGCCGGGGACAGGCCTCGGGAGGCTACACCTTC.

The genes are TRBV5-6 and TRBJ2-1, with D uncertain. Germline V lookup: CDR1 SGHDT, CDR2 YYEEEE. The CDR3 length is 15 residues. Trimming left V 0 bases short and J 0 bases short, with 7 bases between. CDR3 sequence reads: CASSLDLPSYNEQFF. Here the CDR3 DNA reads TGTGCCAGCAGCTTGGACCTCCCCTCCTACAATGAGCAGTTCTTC.

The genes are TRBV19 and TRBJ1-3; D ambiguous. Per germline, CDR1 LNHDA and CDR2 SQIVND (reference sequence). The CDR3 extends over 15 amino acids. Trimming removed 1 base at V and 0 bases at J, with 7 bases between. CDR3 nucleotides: TGTGCCAGTAGTATAGGGCAGCGCTCTGGAAACACCATATATTTT. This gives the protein CASSIGQRSGNTIYF.

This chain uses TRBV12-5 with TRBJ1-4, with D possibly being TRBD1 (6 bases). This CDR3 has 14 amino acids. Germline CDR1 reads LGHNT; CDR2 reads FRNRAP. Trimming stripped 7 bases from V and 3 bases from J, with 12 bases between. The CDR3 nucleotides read TGTGCTAGTGCTACAGGGCTGGCTAATGAAAAACTGTTTTTT. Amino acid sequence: CASATGLANEKLFF.

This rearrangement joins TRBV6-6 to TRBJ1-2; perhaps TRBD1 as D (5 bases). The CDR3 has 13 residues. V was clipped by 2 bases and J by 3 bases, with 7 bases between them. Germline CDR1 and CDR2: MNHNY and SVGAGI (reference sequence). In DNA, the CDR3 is TGTGCCAGCAGTTACGGGGGTGACTATGGCTACACCTTC. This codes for CASSYGGDYGYTF.

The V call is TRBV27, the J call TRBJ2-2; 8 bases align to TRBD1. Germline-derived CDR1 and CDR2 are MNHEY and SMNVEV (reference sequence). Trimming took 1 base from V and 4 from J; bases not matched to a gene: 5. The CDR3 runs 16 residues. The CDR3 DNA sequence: TGTGCCAGCAGTTTATATCCAGGGGGCACCACCGGGGAGCTGTTTTTT. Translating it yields CASSLYPGGTTGELFF.

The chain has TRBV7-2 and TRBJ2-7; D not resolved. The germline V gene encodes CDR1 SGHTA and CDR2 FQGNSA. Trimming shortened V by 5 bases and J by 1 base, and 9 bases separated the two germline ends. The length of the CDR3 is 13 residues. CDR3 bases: TGTGCCAGCAGCCCACTGGGATCCTACGAGCAGTACTTC. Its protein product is CASSPLGSYEQYF.

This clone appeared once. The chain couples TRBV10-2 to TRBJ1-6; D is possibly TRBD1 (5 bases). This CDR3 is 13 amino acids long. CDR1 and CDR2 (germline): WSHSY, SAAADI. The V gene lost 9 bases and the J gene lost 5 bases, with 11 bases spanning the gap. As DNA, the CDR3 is TGCGCCAGTTTAGGGGTGGATAATTCACCCCTCCACTTT. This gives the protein CASLGVDNSPLHF.

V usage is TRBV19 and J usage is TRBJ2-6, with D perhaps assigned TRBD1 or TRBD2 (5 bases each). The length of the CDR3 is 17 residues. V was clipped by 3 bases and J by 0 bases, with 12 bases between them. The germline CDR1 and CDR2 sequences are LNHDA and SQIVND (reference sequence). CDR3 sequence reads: CASSISIGGSGANVLTF. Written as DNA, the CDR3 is TGTGCCAGTAGTATTAGCATTGGGGGCTCTGGGGCCAACGTCCTGACTTTC. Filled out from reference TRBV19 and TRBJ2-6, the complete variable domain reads DGGITQSPKYLFRKEGQNVTLSCEQNLNHDAMYWYRQDPGQGLRLIYYSQIVNDFQKGDIAEGYSVSREKKESFPLTVTSAQKNPTAFYLCASSISIGGSGANVLTFGAGSRLTVL.

CDR3 coding DNA: TGTGCCAGCAGCTTCGACAGGGGCTCCTACGAGCAGTACTTC. Its protein is CASSFDRGSYEQYF. J is TRBJ2-7 and V is TRBV6-6; 8 positions match TRBD1. The CDR3 is 14 amino acids. The V gene end was trimmed by 6 bases and the J gene end by 0 bases; junction bases not matched to a gene: 4. Germline V lookup: CDR1 MNHNY, CDR2 SVGAGI (reference sequence).

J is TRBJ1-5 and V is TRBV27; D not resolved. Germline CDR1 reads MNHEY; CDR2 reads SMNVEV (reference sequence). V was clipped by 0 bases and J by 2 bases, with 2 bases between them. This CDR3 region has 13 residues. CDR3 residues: CASSLSRNQPQHF. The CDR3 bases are TGTGCCAGCAGTTTATCGCGCAATCAGCCCCAGCATTTT.

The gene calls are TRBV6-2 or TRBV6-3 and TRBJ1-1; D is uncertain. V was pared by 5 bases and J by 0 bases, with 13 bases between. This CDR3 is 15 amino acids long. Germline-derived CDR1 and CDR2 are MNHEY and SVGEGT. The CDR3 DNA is TGTGCCAGCAGTCACCCGGGAGAAATGAACACTGAAGCTTTCTTT. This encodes CASSHPGEMNTEAFF.

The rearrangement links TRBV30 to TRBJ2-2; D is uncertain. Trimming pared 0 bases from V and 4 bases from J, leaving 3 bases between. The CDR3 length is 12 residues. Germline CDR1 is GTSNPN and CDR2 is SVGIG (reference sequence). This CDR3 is CAWSVLTGELFF. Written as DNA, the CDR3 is TGTGCCTGGAGTGTACTCACCGGGGAGCTGTTTTTT.

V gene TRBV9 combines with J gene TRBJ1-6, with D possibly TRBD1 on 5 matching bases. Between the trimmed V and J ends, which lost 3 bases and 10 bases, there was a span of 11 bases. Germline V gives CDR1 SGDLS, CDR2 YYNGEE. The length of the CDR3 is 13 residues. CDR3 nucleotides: TGTGCCAGCAGCGGACAGCTCAGATCACCCCTCCACTTT. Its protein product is CASSGQLRSPLHF.

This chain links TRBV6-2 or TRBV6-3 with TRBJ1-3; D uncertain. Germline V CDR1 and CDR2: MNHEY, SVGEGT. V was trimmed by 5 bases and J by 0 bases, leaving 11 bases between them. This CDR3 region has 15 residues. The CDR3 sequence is CASSVDPTSGNTIYF. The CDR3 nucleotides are TGTGCCAGCAGTGTTGATCCTACCTCTGGAAACACCATATATTTT.

The CDR3 is CASTAAEERGGTEAFF. The CDR3 DNA reads TGTGCCAGCACCGCGGCGGAGGAACGGGGTGGCACTGAAGCTTTCTTT. The chain has TRBV2 and TRBJ1-1; D is undetermined. CDR3 size: 16 residues. Germline V gene sequence: CDR1 SNHLY, CDR2 FYNNEI. V was trimmed by 7 bases and J by 4 bases, leaving 22 bases between them.

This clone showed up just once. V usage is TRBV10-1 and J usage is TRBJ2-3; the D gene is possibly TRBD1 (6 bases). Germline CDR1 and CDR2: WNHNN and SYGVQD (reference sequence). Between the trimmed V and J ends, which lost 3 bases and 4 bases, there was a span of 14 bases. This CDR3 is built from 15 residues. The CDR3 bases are TGCGCCAGCAGTGAAGGTCAGGGGCCGGCAGATACGCAGTATTTT. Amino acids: CASSEGQGPADTQYF.